This T cell receptor beta chain was retrieved from a study of cytomegalovirus exposure and HLA in healthy donors. Study results and caveats: Cytomegalovirus association was listed for approximately 150 TCR beta chains.

In the PCR, 60 Vbeta and 13 Jbeta primers were used. Sequencing used immunoSEQ multiplex PCR; TCRdb keeps in-frame clones, though not all of them. The sample comprises over 150,000 clones, about 81% of which are singletons, and over 5% rests with the top ten. To note about this clone: Its target is not known.

The V end was cut by 8 bases, the J end by 5 bases, with 12 bases between. Germline V lookup: CDR1 SNHLY, CDR2 FYNNEI. The CDR3 contains 13 residues. The source is a woman aged 45-59 years in good health and CMV-seropositive. This chain links TRBV2 with TRBJ1-4; tentative D call: TRBD1 (6 bases). The sequenced material came from PBMCs. CDR3 sequence (DNA): TGTGCCAGCGCATGGACAGAGAATGAAAAACTGTTTTTT. Residues: CASAWTENEKLFF.